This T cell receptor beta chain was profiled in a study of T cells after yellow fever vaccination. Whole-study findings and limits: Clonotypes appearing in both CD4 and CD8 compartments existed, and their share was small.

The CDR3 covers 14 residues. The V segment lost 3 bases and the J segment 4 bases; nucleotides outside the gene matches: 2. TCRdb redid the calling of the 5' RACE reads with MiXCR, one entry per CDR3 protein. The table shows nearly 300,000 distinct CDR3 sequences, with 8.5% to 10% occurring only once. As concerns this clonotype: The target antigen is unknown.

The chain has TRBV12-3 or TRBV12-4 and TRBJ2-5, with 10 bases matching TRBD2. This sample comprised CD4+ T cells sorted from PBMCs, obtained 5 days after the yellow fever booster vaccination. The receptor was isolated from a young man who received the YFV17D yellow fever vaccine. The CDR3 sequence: CASSFRTSGETQYF. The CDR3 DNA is TGTGCCAGCAGTTTCCGGACTAGCGGAGAGACCCAGTACTTC.